The 25 T cell receptor beta chains reported below all come from one sample, sequenced in a study of CD8+CD57+ T cells in acquired aplastic anemia. Previously, flow cytometry had revealed CD8+CD57+ cell expansion in the patients chosen for sequencing. The template used for profiling TCR beta VDJ and CDR3 was genomic DNA. TCRdb redid the calling of the reads with MiXCR, one entry per CDR3 protein. The sample carries some 160,000 distinct CDR3 sequences, more than 40% recorded once. The sequenced sample was sorted CD4+, CD8+, or CD8+CD57+ T cells (not recorded which) from PBMCs. Receptors were obtained from a human donor with aplastic anemia.

The chain uses TRBV18 and TRBJ2-1; 11 bases are a match to TRBD2. The J segment lost 5 bases and the V segment lost 0 bases, leaving 9 bases of the junction unmatched. The CDR3 totals 18 residues. Germline lookup yields CDR1 KGHSH and CDR2 LQKENI. This chain's CDR3 is CASSPPRGLAGGHNEQFF. The CDR3 DNA sequence: TGTGCCAGCTCACCACCTAGGGGCCTAGCGGGAGGTCACAATGAGCAGTTCTTC.

This clonotype was seen more than once but under ten times. The genes are TRBV5-5 and TRBJ2-3, with D possibly called TRBD1 or TRBD2 (5 bases each). From germline, CDR1 is SGHKS and CDR2 YYEKEE (reference sequence). The CDR3 runs 15 residues. V gave up 4 bases and J gave up 5 bases, with 17 bases separating them. Here the CDR3 reads CASSTDGAGGDTQYF. CDR3 DNA sequence: TGTGCCAGCAGCACGGACGGGGCTGGAGGAGATACGCAGTATTTT.

The J gene is TRBJ1-5, the V gene TRBV19, with D hard to call. CDR3 length equals 14 residues. V gave up 7 bases and J gave up 0 bases, with 10 bases separating them. The germline V gene has CDR1 LNHDA and CDR2 SQIVND (reference sequence). The CDR3 here is CASKSSLSNQPQHF. Written as DNA, the CDR3 is TGTGCCAGTAAATCGTCTCTTAGCAATCAGCCCCAGCATTTT.

This clonotype was observed a handful of times. V and J are TRBV2 and TRBJ2-7, with D possibly matching TRBD1 (5 bases). V dropped 6 bases and J dropped 1 base, with 10 bases sitting between them. The CDR3 is 13 residues long. Germline lookup yields CDR1 SNHLY and CDR2 FYNNEI. CDR3 sequence: CASRPDSSYEQYF. CDR3 nucleotides: TGTGCCAGCAGGCCCGACAGTTCCTACGAGCAGTACTTC.

This clonotype was counted many times. J is TRBJ1-1 and V is TRBV5-1, with D maybe TRBD1 (5 bases). This CDR3 comprises 13 residues. From germline, CDR1 is SGHRS and CDR2 YFSETQ. The V end lost 6 bases, the J end lost 8 bases, and 17 bases lay between the germline ends. CDR3 in amino acids: CASTWGGAGEAFF. In nucleotides, the CDR3 is TGCGCCAGCACCTGGGGAGGGGCTGGCGAAGCTTTCTTT.

This clonotype has just a few counts. The V gene is TRBV4-3, the J gene TRBJ2-1; a weak D match, TRBD2 (6 bases). The CDR3 length is 15 residues. The germline V gene has CDR1 LGHNA and CDR2 YSLEER. The V end was cut by 1 base, the J end by 10 bases, with 17 bases between. The CDR3 is CASSQVGRTYIEQFF. The CDR3 DNA sequence: TGCGCCAGCAGCCAAGTTGGGAGGACCTACATCGAGCAGTTCTTC.

The chain employs TRBV11-2 and TRBJ2-5; D unclear. Germline assignment: CDR1 SGHAT and CDR2 FQNNGV. This CDR3 has 13 amino acids. Trimming took off 6 bases at V and 5 bases at J, with 13 bases between the two ends. The CDR3 bases are TGTGCCAGCAGTCCGAGACCAGTGGAGACCCAGTACTTC. It codes for CASSPRPVETQYF.

This clonotype appeared many times. The chain uses TRBV15 and TRBJ2-1, with TRBD1 as a possible D gene (6 bases). The CDR3 covers 13 residues. V shed 5 bases and J shed 9 bases, with 14 bases lying between them. Germline V lookup: CDR1 LNHNV, CDR2 YYDKDF (reference sequence). This CDR3 reads CATSVERGSEQFF. The DNA of the CDR3 is TGTGCCACCAGCGTCGAAAGGGGGTCTGAGCAGTTCTTC.

Many counts were recorded for this clonotype. The CDR3 coding sequence is TGTGCCAGCACCTCCACCGGGAATGAGCAGTTCTTC. Its protein product is CASTSTGNEQFF. The chain couples TRBV11-2 to TRBJ2-1, with D unresolved. CDR1 and CDR2 (germline): SGHAT, FQNNGV. Trimming took 7 bases from V and 7 from J, leaving 11 bases between them. This CDR3 spans 12 amino acids.

This clonotype was counted ten times or more. The chain has TRBV10-2 and TRBJ1-5; D might be TRBD1 (5 bases). Germline CDR1 WSHSY, CDR2 SAAADI. The germline V and J ends were trimmed by 2 bases and 7 bases, with 15 bases remaining between them. The CDR3 runs 15 residues. The CDR3 sequence is CASSEGGRGLQPQHF. CDR3 bases: TGCGCCAGCAGTGAGGGAGGTAGGGGCTTGCAGCCCCAGCATTTT.

This clonotype was counted many times. This may stem from a read error, because a much larger clone lies one nucleotide away. This chain uses TRBV3-1 with TRBJ2-7; D is unclear. V shed 1 base and J shed 2 bases, with 0 bases lying between them. The CDR3 has 11 amino acids. Per germline, CDR1 LGHDT and CDR2 YNNKEL (reference sequence). CDR3 sequence: CASSQAYEQYF. Here the CDR3 DNA reads TGTGCCAGCAGCCAAGCCTACGAGCAGTACTTC.

J is TRBJ1-1 and V is TRBV24-1; D is uncertain. Germline-derived CDR1 and CDR2 are KGHDR and SFDVKD. The CDR3 loop spans 15 amino acids. Trimming cost V 3 bases and J 3 bases, with 13 bases left between them. DNA for the CDR3: TGTGCCACCAGTGATCCAAGGTTGGAAGACACTGAAGCTTTCTTT. Translated: CATSDPRLEDTEAFF.

The gene calls are TRBV11-1 and TRBJ1-4; the D is unclear. Germline values: CDR1 SGHAT, CDR2 FQDESV (reference sequence). Between the trimmed V and J ends, which lost 3 bases and 3 bases, there was a span of 14 bases. The CDR3 has 16 amino acids. The CDR3 region is CASSLVKETSNEKLFF. CDR3 DNA: TGTGCCAGCAGCTTGGTAAAGGAAACTTCTAATGAAAAACTGTTTTTT.

The chain carries TRBV29-1 and TRBJ1-1, with 10 positions matching TRBD1. Looked up from germline, CDR1 is SQVTM and CDR2 is ANQGSEA. This CDR3 spans 13 amino acids. After removal of 7 bases from V and 3 bases from J, the junction contained 5 bases not matched to a gene. CDR3 loop: CSGQGARYTEAFF. CDR3 sequence (DNA): TGCAGCGGACAGGGGGCGCGGTACACTGAAGCTTTCTTT.

This clonotype was seen at least ten times. The chain is built from TRBV30 and TRBJ2-7; 11 bases are a match to TRBD2. The CDR3 runs to 14 residues. CDR1 GTSNPN and CDR2 SVGIG come from the germline V gene (reference sequence). V shed 2 bases, J shed 2 bases, and the junction held 2 bases outside the gene matches. The CDR3 reads CAWSIAGGPYEQYF. The CDR3 bases are TGTGCCTGGAGTATAGCGGGAGGGCCCTACGAGCAGTACTTC.

This clonotype was recorded a few times. The gene calls are TRBV15 and TRBJ1-2; tentative D call: TRBD1 (5 bases). Germline V gives CDR1 LNHNV, CDR2 YYDKDF (reference sequence). V lost 0 bases to trimming and J lost 4 bases, with 9 bases between them. There are 14 residues in the CDR3. CDR3 loop: CATSRETGPYGYTF. CDR3 DNA sequence: TGTGCCACCAGCAGAGAAACAGGCCCCTATGGCTACACCTTC.

The chain joins TRBV5-6 to TRBJ2-7; no clear D. The CDR3 loop spans 13 amino acids. CDR1 and CDR2 from the germline V gene are SGHDT and YYEEEE. Trimming shortened V by 7 bases and J by 0 bases, and 11 bases separated the two germline ends. The CDR3 sequence: CASAFGLSYEQYF. The DNA for the CDR3 is TGTGCCAGCGCCTTTGGGCTCTCCTACGAGCAGTACTTC.

The chain carries TRBV30 and TRBJ1-1; no reliable D call. The CDR3 is 12 residues long. V lost 0 bases and J 6 bases, leaving 8 bases between the germline ends. Germline values: CDR1 GTSNPN, CDR2 SVGIG (reference sequence). The DNA of the CDR3 is TGTGCCTGGAGTGTACTCGGACCTGAAGCTTTCTTT. Its translation is CAWSVLGPEAFF. The variable domain in full, with the rest retrieved from reference TRBV30 and TRBJ1-1, is SQTIHQWPATLVQPVGSPLSLECTVEGTSNPNLYWYRQAAGRGLQLLFYSVGIGQISSEVPQNLSASRPQDRQFILSSKKLLLSDSGFYLCAWSVLGPEAFFGQGTRLTVV.

This clonotype has ten or more counts. J is TRBJ1-3 and V is TRBV11-2; D is unresolved. The length of the CDR3 is 15 residues. V was shortened by 5 bases and J by 0 bases, with 11 bases between the two germline ends. The germline V gene has CDR1 SGHAT and CDR2 FQNNGV. In nucleotides, the CDR3 is TGTGCCAGCAGCCCCTTTGCCTCCTCTGGAAACACCATATATTTT. Amino acid sequence: CASSPFASSGNTIYF.

This clonotype was counted only a few times. Germline is not matched at one junction end, which may reflect a read error. The J gene is TRBJ1-1, the V gene TRBV10-3; possibly TRBD1 for D (5 bases). The CDR3 extends over 16 amino acids. The germline CDR1 and CDR2 sequences are ENHRY and SYGVKD. For the CDR3, the DNA is TGTGCCACCAGTGAATCCTTTAGGACACCGAACACTGTAGCTTTCTTT. Translation: CATSESFRTPNTVAFF.

The sample holds many counts of this clonotype. No DNA is shown, since the ends of the CDR3 on it are uncertain; the CDR3 is the one TCRdb lists. V gene TRBV9 combines with J gene TRBJ2-1; the table's TRBD1 call for D was not verified on the DNA. In germline, CDR1 is SGDLS, CDR2 YYNGEE. The CDR3 adds up to 14 amino acids, both ends counted. CDR3 residues: CASSFGTGSRSEFF.

The V gene is TRBV7-2, the J gene TRBJ2-3; possibly TRBD1 or TRBD2 for D (7 bases each). CDR3 length equals 14 residues. Trimming took off 5 bases at V and 1 base at J, with 10 bases between the two ends. CDR1 is SGHTA, CDR2 FQGNSA, per germline. CDR3 amino acids: CASSPGGGTDTQYF. The CDR3 DNA sequence: TGTGCCAGCAGCCCAGGGGGGGGCACAGATACGCAGTATTTT.

This clonotype has a count of ten or more. The chain employs TRBV20-1 and TRBJ2-1; D uncertain. Trimming removed 4 bases at V and 3 bases at J, with 1 base between. Germline-derived CDR1 and CDR2 are DFQATT and SNEGSKA (reference sequence). The CDR3 is 10 residues long. The CDR3 sequence is CSANYNEQFF. DNA of the CDR3: TGCAGTGCTAACTACAATGAGCAGTTCTTC.

The chain joins TRBV24-1 to TRBJ2-3, with 11 bases that match TRBD2. The CDR3 is made up of 17 amino acids. Trimming cost V 3 bases and J 5 bases; bases outside gene matches: 9. Germline CDR1 KGHDR, CDR2 SFDVKD. DNA for the CDR3: TGTGCCACCAGTGATCTCGCCACTAGCGGGAGAGTAGATACGCAGTATTTT. Translation gives CATSDLATSGRVDTQYF.

The chain uses TRBV7-9 and TRBJ2-1; the match to TRBD2 covers 12 bases. Germline V gene sequence: CDR1 SEHNR, CDR2 FQNEAQ (reference sequence). This CDR3 has 12 residues. V lost 5 bases and J lost 14; bases outside the gene matches: 4. The CDR3, as DNA: TGTGCCAGCAGCGCAGGACTAGCGGGGAAGTTCTTC. It yields the protein CASSAGLAGKFF.